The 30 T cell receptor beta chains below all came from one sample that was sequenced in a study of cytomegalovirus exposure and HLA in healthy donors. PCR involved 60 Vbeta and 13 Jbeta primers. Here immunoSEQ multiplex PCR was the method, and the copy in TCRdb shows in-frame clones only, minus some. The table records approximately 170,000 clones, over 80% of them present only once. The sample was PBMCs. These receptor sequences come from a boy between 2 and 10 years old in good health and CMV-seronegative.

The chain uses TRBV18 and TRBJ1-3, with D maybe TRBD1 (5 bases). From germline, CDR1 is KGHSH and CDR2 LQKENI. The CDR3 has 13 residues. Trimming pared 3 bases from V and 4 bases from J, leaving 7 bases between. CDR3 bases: TGTGCCAGCTCACCGGCAGGGGGAAACACCATATATTTT. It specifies CASSPAGGNTIYF. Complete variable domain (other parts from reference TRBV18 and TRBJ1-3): NAGVMQNPRHLVRRRGQEARLRCSPMKGHSHVYWYRQLPEEGLKFMVYLQKENIIDESGMPKERFSAEFPKEGPSILRIQQVVRGDSAAYFCASSPAGGNTIYFGEGSWLTVV.

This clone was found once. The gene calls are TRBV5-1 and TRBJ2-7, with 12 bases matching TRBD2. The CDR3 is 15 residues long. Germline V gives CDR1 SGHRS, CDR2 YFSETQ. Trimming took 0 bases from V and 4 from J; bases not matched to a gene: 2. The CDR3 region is CASSLALAGGYEQYF. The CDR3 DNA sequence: TGCGCCAGCAGCTTGGCACTAGCGGGAGGTTACGAGCAGTACTTC.

The DNA for the CDR3 is TGCGCCAGCAGTCCCCTTAGGGGGACGGGAACCGGGGAGCTGTTTTTT. This sequence encodes CASSPLRGTGTGELFF. V gene TRBV10-2 combines with J gene TRBJ2-2; weak D call: TRBD1 (6 bases). The germline V gene has CDR1 WSHSY and CDR2 SAAADI. CDR3 length: 16 amino acids. Trimming shortened V by 5 bases and J by 5 bases, and 18 bases separated the two germline ends.

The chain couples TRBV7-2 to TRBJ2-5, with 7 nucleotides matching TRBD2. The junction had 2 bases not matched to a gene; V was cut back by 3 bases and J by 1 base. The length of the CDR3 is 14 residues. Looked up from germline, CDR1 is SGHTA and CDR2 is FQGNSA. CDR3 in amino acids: CASSFRTSQETQYF. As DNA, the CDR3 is TGTGCCAGCAGCTTCCGGACTAGCCAAGAGACCCAGTACTTC.

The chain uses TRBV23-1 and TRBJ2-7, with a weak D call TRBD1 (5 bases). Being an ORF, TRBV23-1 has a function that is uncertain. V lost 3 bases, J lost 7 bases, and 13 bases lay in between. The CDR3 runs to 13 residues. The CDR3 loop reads CASSQRTPKEQYV. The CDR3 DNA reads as TGCGCCAGCAGTCAGCGGACACCCAAAGAGCAGTACGTC.

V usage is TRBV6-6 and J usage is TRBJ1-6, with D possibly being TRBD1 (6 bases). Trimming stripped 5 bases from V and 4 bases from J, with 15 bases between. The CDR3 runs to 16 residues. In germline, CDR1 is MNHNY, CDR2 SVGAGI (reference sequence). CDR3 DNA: TGTGCCAGCAGTAACCCTACAGGGAAGTATAATTCACCCCTCCACTTT. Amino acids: CASSNPTGKYNSPLHF.

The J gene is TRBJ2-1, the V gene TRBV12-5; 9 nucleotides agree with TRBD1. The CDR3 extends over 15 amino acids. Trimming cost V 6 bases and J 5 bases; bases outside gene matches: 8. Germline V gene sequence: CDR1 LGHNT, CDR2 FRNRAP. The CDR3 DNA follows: TGTGCTAGTGGACATTCGGGACAGGGTCACAATGAGCAGTTCTTC. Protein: CASGHSGQGHNEQFF.

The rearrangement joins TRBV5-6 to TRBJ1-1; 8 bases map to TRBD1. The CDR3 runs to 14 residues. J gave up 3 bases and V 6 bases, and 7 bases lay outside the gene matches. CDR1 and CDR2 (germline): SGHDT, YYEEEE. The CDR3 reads CASITQGVDTEAFF. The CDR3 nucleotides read TGTGCCAGCATCACACAGGGGGTCGACACTGAAGCTTTCTTT. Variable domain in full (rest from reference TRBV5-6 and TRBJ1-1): DAGVTQSPTHLIKTRGQQVTLRCSPKSGHDTVSWYQQALGQGPQFIFQYYEEEERQRGNFPDRFSGHQFPNYSSELNVNALLLGDSALYLCASITQGVDTEAFFGQGTRLTVV.

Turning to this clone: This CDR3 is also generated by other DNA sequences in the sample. CDR3 in amino acids: CASSQAGQPAGEQYF. The CDR3 bases are TGTGCCAGCAGCCAAGCGGGCCAGCCGGCGGGGGAGCAGTACTTC. The rearrangement uses TRBV9 and TRBJ2-7; weak D call: TRBD2 (6 bases). Germline V gene sequence: CDR1 SGDLS, CDR2 YYNGEE. The CDR3 is 15 amino acids. Trimming took 4 bases from V and 7 from J, leaving 21 bases between them.

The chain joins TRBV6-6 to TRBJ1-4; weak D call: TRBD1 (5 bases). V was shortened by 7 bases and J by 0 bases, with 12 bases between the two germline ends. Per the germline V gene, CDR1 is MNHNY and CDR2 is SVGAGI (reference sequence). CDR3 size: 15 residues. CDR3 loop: CASTERQTTNEKLFF. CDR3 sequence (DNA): TGTGCCAGCACCGAACGACAGACAACTAATGAAAAACTGTTTTTT.

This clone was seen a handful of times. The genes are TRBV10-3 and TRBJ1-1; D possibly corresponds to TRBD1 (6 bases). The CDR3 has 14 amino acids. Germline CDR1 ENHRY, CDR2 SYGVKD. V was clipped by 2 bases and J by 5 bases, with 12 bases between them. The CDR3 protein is CAISEKGGGTEAFF. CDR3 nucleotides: TGTGCCATCAGTGAGAAGGGGGGAGGGACTGAAGCTTTCTTT.

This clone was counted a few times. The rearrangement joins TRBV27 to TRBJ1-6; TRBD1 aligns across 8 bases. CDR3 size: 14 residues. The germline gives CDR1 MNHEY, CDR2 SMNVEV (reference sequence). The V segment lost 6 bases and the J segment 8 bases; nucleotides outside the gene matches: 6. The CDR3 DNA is TGTGCCAGCAGACCGGACAGGGTATATTCACCCCTCCACTTT. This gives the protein CASRPDRVYSPLHF.

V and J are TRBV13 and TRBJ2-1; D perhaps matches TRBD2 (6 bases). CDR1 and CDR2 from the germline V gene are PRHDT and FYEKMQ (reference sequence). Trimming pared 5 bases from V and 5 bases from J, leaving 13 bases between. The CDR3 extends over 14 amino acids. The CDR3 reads CASSRKTSHNEQFF. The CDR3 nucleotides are TGTGCCAGCAGCCGAAAAACTAGCCACAATGAGCAGTTCTTC.

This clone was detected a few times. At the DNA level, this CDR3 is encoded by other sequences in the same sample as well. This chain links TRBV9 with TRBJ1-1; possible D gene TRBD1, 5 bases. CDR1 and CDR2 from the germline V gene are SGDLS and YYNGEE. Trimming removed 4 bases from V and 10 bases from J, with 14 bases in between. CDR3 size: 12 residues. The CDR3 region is CASSTGGGVAFF. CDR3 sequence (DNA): TGTGCCAGCAGCACGGGGGGGGGAGTAGCTTTCTTT.

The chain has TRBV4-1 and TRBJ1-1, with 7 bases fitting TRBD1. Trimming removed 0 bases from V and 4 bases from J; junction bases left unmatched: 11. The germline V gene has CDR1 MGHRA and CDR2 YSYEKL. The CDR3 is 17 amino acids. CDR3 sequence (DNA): TGCGCCAGCAGCCAAGAGAGGGGGCCCCACGTGATCACTGAAGCTTTCTTT. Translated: CASSQERGPHVITEAFF.

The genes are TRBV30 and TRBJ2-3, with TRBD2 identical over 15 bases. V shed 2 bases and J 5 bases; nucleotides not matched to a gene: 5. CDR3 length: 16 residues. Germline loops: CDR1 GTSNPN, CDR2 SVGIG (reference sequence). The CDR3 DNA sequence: TGTGCCTGGAGTCGGACTAGCGGGAGGGCAGGAGATACGCAGTATTTT. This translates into CAWSRTSGRAGDTQYF.

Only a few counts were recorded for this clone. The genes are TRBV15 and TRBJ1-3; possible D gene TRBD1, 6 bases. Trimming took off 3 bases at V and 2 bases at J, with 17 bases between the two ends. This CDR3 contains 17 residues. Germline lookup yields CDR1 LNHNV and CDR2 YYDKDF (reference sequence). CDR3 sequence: CATSRDLPGAPGNTIYF. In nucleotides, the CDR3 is TGTGCCACCAGCAGGGACTTACCAGGGGCTCCTGGAAACACCATATATTTT.

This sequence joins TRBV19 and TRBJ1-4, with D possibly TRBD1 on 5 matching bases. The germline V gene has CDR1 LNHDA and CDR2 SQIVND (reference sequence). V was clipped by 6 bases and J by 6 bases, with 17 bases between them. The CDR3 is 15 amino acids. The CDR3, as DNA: TGTGCCAGTAGCCCAGGGCCCCAGGTGTATGAAAAACTGTTTTTT. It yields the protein CASSPGPQVYEKLFF.

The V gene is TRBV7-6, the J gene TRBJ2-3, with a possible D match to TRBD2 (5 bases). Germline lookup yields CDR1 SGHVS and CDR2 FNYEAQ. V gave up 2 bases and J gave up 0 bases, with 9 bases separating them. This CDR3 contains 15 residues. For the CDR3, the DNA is TGTGCCAGCAGCTTAAGGGCGGGTAGCACAGATACGCAGTATTTT. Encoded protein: CASSLRAGSTDTQYF.

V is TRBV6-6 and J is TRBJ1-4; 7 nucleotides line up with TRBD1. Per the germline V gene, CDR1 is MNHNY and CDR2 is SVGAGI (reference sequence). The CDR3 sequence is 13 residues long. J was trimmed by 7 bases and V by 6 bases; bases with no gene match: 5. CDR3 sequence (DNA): TGTGCCAGCAGAGACAGGGAGAGTGAAAAACTGTTTTTT. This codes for CASRDRESEKLFF.

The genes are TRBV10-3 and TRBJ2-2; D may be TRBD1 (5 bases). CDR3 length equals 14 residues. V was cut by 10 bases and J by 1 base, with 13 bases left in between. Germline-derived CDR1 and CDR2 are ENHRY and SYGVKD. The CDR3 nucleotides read TGTGCCACCGGACCCAGGGAGAACACCGGGGAGCTGTTTTTT. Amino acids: CATGPRENTGELFF.

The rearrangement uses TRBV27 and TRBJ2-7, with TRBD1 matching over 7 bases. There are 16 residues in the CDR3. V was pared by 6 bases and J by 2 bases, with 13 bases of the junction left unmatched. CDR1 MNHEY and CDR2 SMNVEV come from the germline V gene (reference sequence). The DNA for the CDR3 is TGTGCCAGCAGCCGACTCCGGGACAGAGATACCTACGAGCAGTACTTC. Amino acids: CASSRLRDRDTYEQYF.

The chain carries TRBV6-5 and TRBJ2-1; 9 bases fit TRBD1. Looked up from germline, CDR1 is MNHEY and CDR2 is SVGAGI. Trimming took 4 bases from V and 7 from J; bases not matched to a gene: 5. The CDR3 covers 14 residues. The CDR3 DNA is TGTGCCAGCAGTTTCGGACAGGGGATGAATGAGCAGTTCTTC. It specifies CASSFGQGMNEQFF.

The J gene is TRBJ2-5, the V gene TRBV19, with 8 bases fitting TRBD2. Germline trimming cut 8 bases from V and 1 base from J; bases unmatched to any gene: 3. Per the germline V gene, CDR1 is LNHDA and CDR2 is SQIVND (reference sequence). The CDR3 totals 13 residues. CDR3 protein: CASSSGPQETQYF. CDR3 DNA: TGTGCCAGTTCTAGCGGGCCCCAAGAGACCCAGTACTTC.

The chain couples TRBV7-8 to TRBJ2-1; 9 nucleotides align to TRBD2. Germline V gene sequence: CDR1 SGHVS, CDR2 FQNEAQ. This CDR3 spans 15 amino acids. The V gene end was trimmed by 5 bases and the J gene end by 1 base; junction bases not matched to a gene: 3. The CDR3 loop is CASSPAGGSYNEQFF. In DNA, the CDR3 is TGTGCCAGCAGCCCAGCGGGGGGTTCCTACAATGAGCAGTTCTTC. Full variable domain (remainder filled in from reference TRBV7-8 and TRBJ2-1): GAGVSQSPRYKVAKRGQDVALRCDPISGHVSLFWYQQALGQGPEFLTYFQNEAQLDKSGLPSDRFFAERPEGSVSTLKIQRTQQEDSAVYLCASSPAGGSYNEQFFGPGTRLTVL.

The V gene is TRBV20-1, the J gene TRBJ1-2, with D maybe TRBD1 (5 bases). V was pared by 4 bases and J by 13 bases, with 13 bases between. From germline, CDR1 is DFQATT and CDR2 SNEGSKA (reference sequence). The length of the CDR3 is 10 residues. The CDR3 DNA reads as TGCAGTGCTATCCAGGGTTACGCCACCTTC. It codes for CSAIQGYATF.

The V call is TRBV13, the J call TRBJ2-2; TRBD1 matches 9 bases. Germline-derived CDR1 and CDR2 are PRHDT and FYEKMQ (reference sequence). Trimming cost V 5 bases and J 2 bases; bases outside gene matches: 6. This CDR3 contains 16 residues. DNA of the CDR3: TGTGCCAGCAGCCCCGGACAGGGGTATAACACCGGGGAGCTGTTTTTT. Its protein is CASSPGQGYNTGELFF.

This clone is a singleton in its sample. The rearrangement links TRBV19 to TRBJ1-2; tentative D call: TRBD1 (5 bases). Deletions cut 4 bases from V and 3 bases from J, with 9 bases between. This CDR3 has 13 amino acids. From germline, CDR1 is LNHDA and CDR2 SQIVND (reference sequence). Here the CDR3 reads CASSRQPYYGYTF. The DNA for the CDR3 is TGTGCCAGTAGTAGACAGCCCTACTATGGCTACACCTTC.

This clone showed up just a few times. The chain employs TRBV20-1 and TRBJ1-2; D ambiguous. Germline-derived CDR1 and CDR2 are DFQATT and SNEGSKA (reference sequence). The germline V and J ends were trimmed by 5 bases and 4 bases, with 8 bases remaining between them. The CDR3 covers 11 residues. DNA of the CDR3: TGCAGTGCTTCTTTCAGCTATGGCTACACCTTC. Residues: CSASFSYGYTF.

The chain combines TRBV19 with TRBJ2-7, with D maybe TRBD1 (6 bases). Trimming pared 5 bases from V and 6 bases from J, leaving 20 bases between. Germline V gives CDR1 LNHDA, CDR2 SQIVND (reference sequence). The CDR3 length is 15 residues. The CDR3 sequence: CASSPPGTPHGEQYF. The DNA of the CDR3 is TGTGCCAGTAGTCCCCCGGGGACACCCCACGGCGAGCAGTACTTC.